The clone carrying this T cell receptor beta chain was seen a handful of times. What it binds is not known. This sample is drawn from a study of Graves' ophthalmopathy and Graves' hyperthyroidism. On the study more broadly: Researchers obtained peripheral blood at initial diagnosis, before any treatment had begun. General observations from the study: Also, most clonotypes expanded in the thyroid above 0.001 frequency appeared in blood. Sensitivity of 87.88% and specificity of less than 82% were achieved when a 13-signature model separated ophthalmopathy from stable hyperthyroidism.

The TCR beta CDR3 regions underwent amplification from RNA transcripts. Second-round multiplex PCR followed a first-round RT-PCR using HTBI primers. TCRdb ran MiXCR on the multiplex PCR reads and lists one entry per CDR3 protein. The sample has fewer than 650,000 distinct CDR3 sequences, 22% seen once. This receptor was taken from a woman aged 18-29 years with stable Graves' hyperthyroidism. Some clones in this sample may be carry-over from other donors' samples. Sequencing was done on a sample of peripheral blood.

CDR3 nucleotides: TGTGCCAGTAGTATACTACCGGGACAGGGTAGCAATCAGCCCCAGCATTTT. Translation gives CASSILPGQGSNQPQHF. The rearrangement uses TRBV19 and TRBJ1-5; 9 bases fit TRBD1. Germline lookup yields CDR1 LNHDA and CDR2 SQIVND (reference sequence). The CDR3 is made up of 17 amino acids. With 2 bases clipped from V and 0 bases from J, the junction kept 5 bases outside the gene matches.